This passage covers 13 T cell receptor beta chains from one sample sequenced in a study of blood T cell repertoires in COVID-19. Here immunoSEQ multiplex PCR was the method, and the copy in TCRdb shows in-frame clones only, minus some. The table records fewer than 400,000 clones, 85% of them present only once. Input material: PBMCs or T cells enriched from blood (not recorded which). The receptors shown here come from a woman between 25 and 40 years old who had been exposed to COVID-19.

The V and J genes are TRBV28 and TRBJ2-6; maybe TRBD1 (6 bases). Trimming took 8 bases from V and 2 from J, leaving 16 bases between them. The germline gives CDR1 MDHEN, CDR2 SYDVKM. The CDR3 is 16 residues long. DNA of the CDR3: TGTGCCAGCCGTACCACAGGGCGAACTGGGGCCAACGTCCTGACTTTC. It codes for CASRTTGRTGANVLTF.

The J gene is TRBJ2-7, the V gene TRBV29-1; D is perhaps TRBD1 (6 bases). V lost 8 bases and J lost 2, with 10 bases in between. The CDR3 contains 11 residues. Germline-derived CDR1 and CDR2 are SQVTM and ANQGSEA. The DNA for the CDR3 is TGCAGCACCTGGGACACCTACGAGCAGTACTTC. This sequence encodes CSTWDTYEQYF.

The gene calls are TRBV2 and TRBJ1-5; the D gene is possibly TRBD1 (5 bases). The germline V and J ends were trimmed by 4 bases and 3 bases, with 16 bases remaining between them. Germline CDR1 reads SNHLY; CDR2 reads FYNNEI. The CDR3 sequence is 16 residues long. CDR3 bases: TGTGCCAGCAGTGGGACCGGAGGGGTCTACAATCAGCCCCAGCATTTT. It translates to CASSGTGGVYNQPQHF.

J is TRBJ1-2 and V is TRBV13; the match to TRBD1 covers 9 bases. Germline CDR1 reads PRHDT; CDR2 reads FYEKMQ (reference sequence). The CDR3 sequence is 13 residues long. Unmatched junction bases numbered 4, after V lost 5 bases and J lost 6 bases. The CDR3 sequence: CASSEDRGNGYTF. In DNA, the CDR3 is TGTGCCAGCAGCGAGGACAGGGGCAATGGCTACACCTTC.

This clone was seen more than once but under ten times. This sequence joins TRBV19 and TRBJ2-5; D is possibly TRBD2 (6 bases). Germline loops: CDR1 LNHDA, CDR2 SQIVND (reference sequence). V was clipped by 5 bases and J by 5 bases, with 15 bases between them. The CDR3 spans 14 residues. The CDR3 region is CASSEAREVETQYF. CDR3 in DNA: TGTGCCAGTAGTGAAGCCAGGGAGGTGGAGACCCAGTACTTC.

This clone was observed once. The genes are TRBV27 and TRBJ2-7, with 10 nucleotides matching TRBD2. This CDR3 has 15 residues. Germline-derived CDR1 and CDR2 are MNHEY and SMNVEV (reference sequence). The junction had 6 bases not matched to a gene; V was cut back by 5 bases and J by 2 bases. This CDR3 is CASSLRTSGAYEQYF. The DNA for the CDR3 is TGTGCCAGCAGTCTTAGGACTAGCGGCGCCTACGAGCAGTACTTC.

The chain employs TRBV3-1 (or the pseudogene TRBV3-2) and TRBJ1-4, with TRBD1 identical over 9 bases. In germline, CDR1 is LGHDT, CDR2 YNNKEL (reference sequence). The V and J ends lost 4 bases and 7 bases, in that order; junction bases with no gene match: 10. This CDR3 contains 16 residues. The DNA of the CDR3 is TGTGCCAGCAGCCGGTCACTCGGACAGGGGAGTGAAAAACTGTTTTTT. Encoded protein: CASSRSLGQGSEKLFF.

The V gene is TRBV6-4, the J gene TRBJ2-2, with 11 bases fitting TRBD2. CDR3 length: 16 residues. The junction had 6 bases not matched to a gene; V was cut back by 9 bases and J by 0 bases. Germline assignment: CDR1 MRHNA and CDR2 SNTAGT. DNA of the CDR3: TGTGCCAGTCGGACTAGCGGGTTGGCGAACACCGGGGAGCTGTTTTTT. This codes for CASRTSGLANTGELFF.

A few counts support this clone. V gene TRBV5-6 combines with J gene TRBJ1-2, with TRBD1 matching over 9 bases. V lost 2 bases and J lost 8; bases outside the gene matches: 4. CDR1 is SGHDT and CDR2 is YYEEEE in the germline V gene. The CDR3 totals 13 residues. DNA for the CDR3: TGTGCCAGCAGCTTCCGGGACAGGGACGGCTACACCTTC. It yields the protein CASSFRDRDGYTF.

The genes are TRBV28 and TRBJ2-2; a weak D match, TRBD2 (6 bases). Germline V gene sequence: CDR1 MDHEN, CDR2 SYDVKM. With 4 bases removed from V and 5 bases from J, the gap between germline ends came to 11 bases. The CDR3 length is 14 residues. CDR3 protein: CASSSGSITGELFF. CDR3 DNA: TGTGCCAGCAGTTCCGGGAGTATAACCGGGGAGCTGTTTTTT.

The CDR3 sequence is CATIGQSRANVLTF. In DNA, the CDR3 is TGTGCCACTATAGGACAGTCCAGGGCCAACGTCCTGACTTTC. The J gene is TRBJ2-6, the V gene TRBV19; D possibly corresponds to TRBD1 (6 bases). The CDR3 totals 14 residues. The germline V gene encodes CDR1 LNHDA and CDR2 SQIVND (reference sequence). V was trimmed by 10 bases and J by 5 bases, leaving 15 bases between them.

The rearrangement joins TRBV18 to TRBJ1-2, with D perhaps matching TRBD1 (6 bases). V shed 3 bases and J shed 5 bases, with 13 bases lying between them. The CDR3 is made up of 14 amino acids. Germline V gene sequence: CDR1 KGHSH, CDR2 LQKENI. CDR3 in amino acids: CASSPRTALYGYTF. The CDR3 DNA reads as TGTGCCAGCTCACCGAGGACAGCGCTTTATGGCTACACCTTC.

The CDR3 sequence is CASSQVQGDQPQHF. The CDR3, as DNA: TGTGCCAGCAGCCAAGTCCAGGGGGATCAGCCCCAGCATTTT. The chain links TRBV4-2 to TRBJ1-5; 7 bases agree with TRBD1. Germline V gene lookup returns CDR1 LGHNA and CDR2 YNFKEQ. This CDR3 is built from 14 residues. V lost 1 base to trimming and J lost 5 bases; unmatched junction nucleotides: 2.